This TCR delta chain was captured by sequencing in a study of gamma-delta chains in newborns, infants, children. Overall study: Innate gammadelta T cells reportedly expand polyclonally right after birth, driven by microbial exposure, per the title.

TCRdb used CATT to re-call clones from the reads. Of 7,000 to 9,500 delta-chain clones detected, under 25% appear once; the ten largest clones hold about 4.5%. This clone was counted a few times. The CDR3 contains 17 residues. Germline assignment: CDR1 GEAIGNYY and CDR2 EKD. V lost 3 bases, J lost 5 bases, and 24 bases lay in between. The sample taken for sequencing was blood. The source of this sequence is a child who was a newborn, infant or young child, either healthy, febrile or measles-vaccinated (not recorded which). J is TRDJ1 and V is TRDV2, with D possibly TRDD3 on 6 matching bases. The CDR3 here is CACDLLGRTGRTDKLIF. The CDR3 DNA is TGTGCCTGTGACCTCCTGGGACGGACTGGGAGGACTGATAAACTCATCTTT.